Included here is one TCR beta chain sequence, with context. The data were taken from a study of blood T cell repertoires in COVID-19. In the study overall: The United States, Italy and Spain provided the acute and convalescent COVID-19 samples. The cDNA or gDNA used as material had been derived from T cells, B-cell-depleted T cells, or PBMCs.

This CDR3 region has 14 residues. Per the study methods: Nucleated cell number was recorded as an estimate derived from reference gene primer amplification. TCRdb keeps only in-frame clones here, not all; method: immunoSEQ multiplex PCR. That table gives V, J and clone size, and the DNA gave D and trimming. The profile shows some 200,000 clones, 86% of them singletons. The sequenced sample consisted of peripheral blood. The chain carries TRBV21-1 and TRBJ1-6. TRBV21-1 is marked as a pseudogene. The TCR originated in a man older than 75 with acute or convalescent COVID-19. The CDR3 DNA reads TGTGCCAGCAGCAAAAGAGCGAGAGGTTCACCCCTCCACTTT. Protein: CASSKRARGSPLHF.